The clone carrying this TCR beta chain has ten or more counts. This entry comes from a study of blood T cell repertoires in COVID-19. Study at large: Samples of COVID-19 (acute and convalescent) were obtained from the United States, Italy and Spain.

The germline V gene has CDR1 WSHSY and CDR2 SAAADI. The CDR3 consists of 15 residues. The V segment lost 10 bases and the J segment 6 bases; nucleotides outside the gene matches: 14. Original methodology: Nucleated cell number was recorded as an estimate derived from reference gene primer amplification. The table came from immunoSEQ multiplex PCR; TCRdb's copy has only in-frame clones and leaves some out. D and trimming come from the DNA, and the V and J calls and clone size come from that table. Of about 110,000 clones listed, 71% are singletons. The V and J genes are TRBV10-2 and TRBJ2-3; 9 bases align to TRBD2. This receptor was identified in a human donor with acute or convalescent COVID-19. The donor label of this sample is uncertain. Input material: peripheral blood. CDR3 sequence reads: CATGNSGGGGDTQYF. The CDR3, as DNA: TGCGCCACCGGGAATAGCGGGGGAGGGGGGGATACGCAGTATTTT.